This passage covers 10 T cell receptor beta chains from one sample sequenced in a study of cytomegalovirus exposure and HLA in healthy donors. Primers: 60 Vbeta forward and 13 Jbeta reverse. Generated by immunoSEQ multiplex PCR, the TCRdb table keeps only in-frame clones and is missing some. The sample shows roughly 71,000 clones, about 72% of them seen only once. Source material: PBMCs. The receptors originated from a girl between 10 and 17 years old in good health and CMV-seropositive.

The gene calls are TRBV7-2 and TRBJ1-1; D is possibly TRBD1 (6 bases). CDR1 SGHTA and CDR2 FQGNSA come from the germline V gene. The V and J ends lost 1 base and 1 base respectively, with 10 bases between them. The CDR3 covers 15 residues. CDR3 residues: CASSLEVTGNTEAFF. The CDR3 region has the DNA TGTGCCAGCAGCTTAGAGGTGACAGGGAACACTGAAGCTTTCTTT.

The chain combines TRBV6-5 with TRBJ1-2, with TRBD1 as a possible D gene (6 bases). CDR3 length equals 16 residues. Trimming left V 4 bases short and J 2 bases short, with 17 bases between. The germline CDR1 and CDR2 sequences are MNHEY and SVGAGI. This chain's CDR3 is CASSLRGSGENYGYTF. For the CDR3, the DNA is TGTGCCAGCAGTTTGCGTGGTTCAGGGGAAAACTATGGCTACACCTTC.

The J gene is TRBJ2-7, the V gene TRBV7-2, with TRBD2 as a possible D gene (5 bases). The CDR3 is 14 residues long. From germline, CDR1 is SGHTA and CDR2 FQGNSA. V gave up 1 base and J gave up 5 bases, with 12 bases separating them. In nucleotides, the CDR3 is TGTGCCAGCAGCTTAGATTTCGGGGAAGACGAGCAGTACTTC. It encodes CASSLDFGEDEQYF. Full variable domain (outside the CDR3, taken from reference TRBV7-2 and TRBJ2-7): GAGVSQSPSNKVTEKGKDVELRCDPISGHTALYWYRQSLGQGLEFLIYFQGNSAPDKSGLPSDRFSAERTGGSVSTLTIQRTQQEDSAVYLCASSLDFGEDEQYFGPGTRLTVT.

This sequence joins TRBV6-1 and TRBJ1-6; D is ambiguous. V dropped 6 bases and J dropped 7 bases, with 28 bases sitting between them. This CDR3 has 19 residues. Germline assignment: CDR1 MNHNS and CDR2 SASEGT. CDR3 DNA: TGTGCCAGCAGCGAATACGGAGGGCTGTTAAGGACGAGAAATTCACCCCTCCACTTT. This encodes CASSEYGGLLRTRNSPLHF.

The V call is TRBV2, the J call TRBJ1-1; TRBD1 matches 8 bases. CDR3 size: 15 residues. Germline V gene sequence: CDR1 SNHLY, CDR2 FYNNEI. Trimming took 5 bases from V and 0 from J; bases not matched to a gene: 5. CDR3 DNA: TGTGCCAGCAGTTATACAGGGGGTATGAACACTGAAGCTTTCTTT. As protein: CASSYTGGMNTEAFF.

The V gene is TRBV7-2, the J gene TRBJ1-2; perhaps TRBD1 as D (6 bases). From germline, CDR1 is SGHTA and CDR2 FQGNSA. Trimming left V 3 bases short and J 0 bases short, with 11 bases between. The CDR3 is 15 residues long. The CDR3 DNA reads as TGTGCCAGCAGCTTCCGCGCAGGGGCTAACTATGGCTACACCTTC. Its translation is CASSFRAGANYGYTF. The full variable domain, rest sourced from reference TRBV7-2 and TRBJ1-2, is GAGVSQSPSNKVTEKGKDVELRCDPISGHTALYWYRQSLGQGLEFLIYFQGNSAPDKSGLPSDRFSAERTGGSVSTLTIQRTQQEDSAVYLCASSFRAGANYGYTFGSGTRLTVV.

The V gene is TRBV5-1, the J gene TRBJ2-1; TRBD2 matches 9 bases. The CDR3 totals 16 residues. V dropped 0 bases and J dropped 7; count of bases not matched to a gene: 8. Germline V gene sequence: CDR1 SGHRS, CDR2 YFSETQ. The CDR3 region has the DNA TGCGCCAGCAGCTTGGTCGTAGCGGGAGTCAGTAATGAGCAGTTCTTC. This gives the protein CASSLVVAGVSNEQFF.

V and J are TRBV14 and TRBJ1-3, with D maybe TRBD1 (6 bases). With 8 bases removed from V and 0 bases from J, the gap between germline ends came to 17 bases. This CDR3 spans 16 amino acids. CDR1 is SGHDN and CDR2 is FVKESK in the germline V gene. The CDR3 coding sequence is TGTGCCAGCTCGAGTGGACAGACCCTCTCTGGAAACACCATATATTTT. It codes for CASSSGQTLSGNTIYF.

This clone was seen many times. Here the CDR3 DNA reads TGTGCCAGCAGCGACAGTTACTCTGGAAACACCATATATTTT. Translating gives CASSDSYSGNTIYF. V and J are TRBV6-1 and TRBJ1-3; possibly TRBD1 for D (5 bases). The V end was cut by 6 bases, the J end by 0 bases, with 9 bases between. CDR3 length equals 14 residues. Germline CDR1 MNHNS, CDR2 SASEGT.

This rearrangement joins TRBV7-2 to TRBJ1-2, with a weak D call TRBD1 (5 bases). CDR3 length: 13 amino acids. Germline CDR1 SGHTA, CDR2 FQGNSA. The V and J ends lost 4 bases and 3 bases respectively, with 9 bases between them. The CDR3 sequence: CASSSQGDYGYTF. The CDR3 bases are TGTGCCAGCAGCTCCCAGGGTGACTATGGCTACACCTTC.